This T cell receptor (beta chain) was identified in a study of TIL therapy for anti-PD-1-resistant metastatic lung cancer. Study context: Tumor harvest preceded PD-1/PD-L1 blockade, followed by nivolumab treatment. Most patients had lung adenocarcinoma. Study results and limitations: Infused TIL clonotypes partially replaced the baseline blood repertoire, then decayed over months.

Notes on this clone: The antigen is not known.

The time point here: pre-treatment sample, taken before nivolumab and TIL therapy. Trimming pared 2 bases from V and 0 bases from J, leaving 5 bases between. There are 15 residues in the CDR3. In germline, CDR1 is LGHNA, CDR2 YNFKEQ. Sequencing used immunoSEQ v3. Using immunoSEQ multiplex PCR, the repertoire was profiled, and TCRdb retains in-frame clones only, with some absent. The sample shows fewer than 65,000 clones, around four fifths of them seen only once. The source of this sequence is a person between 25 and 80 years old with non-small cell lung cancer. V and J are TRBV4-2 and TRBJ2-6, with unresolved D. This sample comprised blood, obtained at baseline. The chain's CDR3 is CASSQRYSGANVLTF. CDR3 nucleotides: TGTGCCAGCAGCCAACGGTACTCTGGGGCCAACGTCCTGACTTTC.